This section outlines one T cell receptor beta chain sequence together with its context. Some clones are missing from TCRdb's copy, which holds only in-frame ones; the method was immunoSEQ multiplex PCR. The top ten hold around 2.5% of the sample, which has tens of thousands of clones, about four fifths seen once. Treatment: preoperative locoregional IRX-2 cytokine immunotherapy. Samples came from a phase Ib trial of preoperative locoregional IRX-2 cytokine immunotherapy. The CDR3 length is 14 residues. The germline V gene has CDR1 SGHRS and CDR2 YFSETQ. Trimming at V came to 5 bases and at J to 5 bases, leaving 4 bases not matched to a gene. This specimen belongs to a study of preoperative IRX-2 immunotherapy in early breast cancer.

The clonotype originates from a human donor with breast cancer. The sequences come from lymph node tissue, collected from a patient treated with IRX-2 immunotherapy. The gene calls are TRBV5-1 and TRBJ2-5; 12 bases are shared with TRBD1. The chain's CDR3 is CASSPGQGAETQYF. Here the CDR3 DNA reads TGCGCCAGCAGTCCGGGACAGGGGGCGGAGACCCAGTACTTC.